Listed below are T cell receptor beta chains from one sample, sequenced in a study of radiation and T cells in renal cell carcinoma. The repertoire was sequenced with immunoSEQ multiplex PCR; TCRdb's copy has only in-frame clones and lacks some. The sample holds 150,000 or so clones, about 87% seen once. This specimen consisted of blood, obtained from a patient whose treatment included radiotherapy and nephrectomy. Receptors were obtained from a woman in her seventies with renal cell carcinoma. CDR3s include the opening cysteine and the closing phenylalanine or tryptophan. Fields, in order: V gene, clone size, CDR3 length, J gene, D gene, CDR3 DNA, CDR3 protein. A D gene is named only where the DNA matches it firmly. Size is stated for part of the rows, as once, few or many counts, or as a class when the clone is expanded.

>TRBV28|-|13|TRBJ2-2|-
TGTGCCAGCAGTTTAGCCGGGACCGGGGAGCTGTTTTTT
CASSLAGTGELFF
>TRBV5-1|-|15|TRBJ2-7|TRBD2
TGCGCCAGCAGCCCTCTTGCGGGGGGGCCCCACGAGCAGTACTTC
CASSPLAGGPHEQYF
>TRBV5-1|-|15|TRBJ2-5|TRBD2
TGCGCCAGCAGCGGAGCTAGCGGGGGGGCACAGACCCAGTACTTC
CASSGASGGAQTQYF
>TRBV5-6|few|15|TRBJ1-1|TRBD1
TGTGCCAGCAGCAACCGTCGACAGGGAGGTACTGAAGCTTTCTTT
CASSNRRQGGTEAFF
>TRBV28|-|15|TRBJ1-4|TRBD1
TGTGCCAGCAGCAGAGACAGGGGCGCTAATGAAAAACTGTTTTTT
CASSRDRGANEKLFF
>TRBV7-2|-|15|TRBJ2-1|TRBD1
TGTGCCAGCAGCTTATACCAGGGGGCAATCAATGAGCAGTTCTTC
CASSLYQGAINEQFF
>TRBV19|-|14|TRBJ1-1|TRBD1
TGTGCCAGTAGTATTGGGACAGGGAGGACTGAAGCTTTCTTT
CASSIGTGRTEAFF
>TRBV7-2|-|15|TRBJ1-5|-
TGTGCCAGCAGCTGGGGGGGCGGGGGCAATCAGCCCCAGCATTTT
CASSWGGGGNQPQHF
>TRBV5-1|-|15|TRBJ2-2|TRBD2
TGCGCCAGCAGCTTACAGCGGGGGGACACCGGGGAGCTGTTTTTT
CASSLQRGDTGELFF
>TRBV4-1|-|17|TRBJ2-5|TRBD2
TGCGCCAGCAGCCAAGGTAGCGGAGGGAGGGGACAAGAGACCCAGTACTTC
CASSQGSGGRGQETQYF
>TRBV28|-|15|TRBJ1-5|-
TGTGCCAGCAGTGCTCGACAGACTAGCAATCAGCCCCAGCATTTT
CASSARQTSNQPQHF
>TRBV4-2|-|15|TRBJ2-5|TRBD2
TGTGCCAGCAGCCAAGAGGGGAGGGGCCAAGAGACCCAGTACTTC
CASSQEGRGQETQYF
>TRBV19|-|14|TRBJ1-2|-
TGTGCCAGTAGCCTTCCAGGGCGGTACTATGGCTACACCTTC
CASSLPGRYYGYTF
>TRBV4-2|-|15|TRBJ1-5|-
TGTGCCAGCAGCCAAGAGGCAGGGGGCAATCAGCCCCAGCATTTT
CASSQEAGGNQPQHF
>TRBV6-1|-|14|TRBJ2-3|-
TGTGCCAGCAGTGAAGCTGGGCGCACAGATACGCAGTATTTT
CASSEAGRTDTQYF
>TRBV6-5|-|14|TRBJ2-7|TRBD1
TGTGCCAGCAGGTTCCTTGGGACAGGGTACGAGCAGTACTTC
CASRFLGTGYEQYF
>TRBV5-5|-|15|TRBJ2-7|-
TGTGCCAGCAGCTTGGTCCCCAGAATTGACTACGAGCAGTACTTC
CASSLVPRIDYEQYF
>TRBV6-1|-|14|TRBJ2-7|TRBD1
TGTGCCAGCAGTGAACTCAGAGGGGGCGGGGAGCAGTACTTC
CASSELRGGGEQYF
>TRBV11-1|-|15|TRBJ1-6|-
TGTGCCAGCAGTTTCACTGGGGGTCGAAATTCACCCCTCCACTTT
CASSFTGGRNSPLHF
>TRBV19|few|16|TRBJ1-5|-
TGTGCCAGTAGTATGGCCGGGGCCGTTAGCAATCAGCCCCAGCATTTT
CASSMAGAVSNQPQHF
>TRBV5-1|-|14|TRBJ2-7|TRBD1
TGCGCCAGCAGCTTGGCGGGACAGACCTACGAGCAGTACTTC
CASSLAGQTYEQYF
>TRBV9|-|14|TRBJ2-2|TRBD2
TGTGCCAGCAGCCGCACACAGCGGGACGGGGAGCTGTTTTTT
CASSRTQRDGELFF
>TRBV5-1|-|17|TRBJ2-6|-
TGCGCCAGCAGCTTGGTGGGAGTTGGCTCTGGGGCCAACGTCCTGACTTTC
CASSLVGVGSGANVLTF
>TRBV7-2|-|15|TRBJ2-1|TRBD1
TGTGCCAGCAGCCCCGGGACAGGCCCCTACAATGAGCAGTTCTTC
CASSPGTGPYNEQFF
>TRBV7-8|-|17|TRBJ2-5|-
TGTGCCAGCAGCCTCCGATTGAAAAGCGGGCTGGCCGAGACCCAGTACTTC
CASSLRLKSGLAETQYF
>TRBV5-1|once|14|TRBJ2-3|-
TGCGCCAGCAGCTTGTCGGGTTACACAGATACGCAGTATTTT
CASSLSGYTDTQYF
>TRBV4-1|-|16|TRBJ2-3|-
TGCGCCAGCAGCCAGAGCGGCGGGGCGAGCACAGATACGCAGTATTTT
CASSQSGGASTDTQYF
>TRBV29-1|-|13|TRBJ2-2|-
TGCAGCGTTCAAGGGCAGGGGTCTGGGGAGCTGTTTTTT
CSVQGQGSGELFF
>TRBV5-1|-|13|TRBJ1-2|TRBD1
TGCGCCAGCAGCCCCGACAGGGGAGGAGGCTACACCTTC
CASSPDRGGGYTF
>TRBV5-1|-|18|TRBJ1-5|TRBD1
TGCGCCAGCAGCTTGGACAGGGGGCCTCCCCCGAGCAATCAGCCCCAGCATTTT
CASSLDRGPPPSNQPQHF
>TRBV4-3|-|14|TRBJ1-1|-
TGCGCCAGCAGCCAAGATTTACCGAACACTGAAGCTTTCTTT
CASSQDLPNTEAFF
>TRBV19|-|14|TRBJ2-3|-
TGTGCCAGTAAAATGGCGGGGAACACAGATACGCAGTATTTT
CASKMAGNTDTQYF
>TRBV6-1|-|15|TRBJ2-7|-
TGTGCCAGCAGTGAGGGTCACGGGCGGTCCTACGAGCAGTACTTC
CASSEGHGRSYEQYF
>TRBV14|-|13|TRBJ1-2|-
TGTGCCAGCAGCCAAGACAGAAACTATGGCTACACCTTC
CASSQDRNYGYTF
>TRBV1|-|13|TRBJ1-5|-
TGCACCAGCACGGGACAGCCCAATCAGCCCCAGCATTTT
CTSTGQPNQPQHF
>TRBV7-3|-|16|TRBJ2-3|TRBD2
TGTGCCAGCAGCTTAGGGGGGGACCTATTCACAAATACGCAGTATTTT
CASSLGGDLFTNTQYF
>TRBV15|once|16|TRBJ1-4|TRBD1
TGTGCCACCAGCAGAGATCTGGACAGGGGTAGAGAAAAACTGTTTTTT
CATSRDLDRGREKLFF
>TRBV19|-|15|TRBJ2-7|-
TGTGCCAGTAGTATCGCCCCTCAGGGTCCAGACGAGCAGTACTTC
CASSIAPQGPDEQYF
>TRBV19|once|15|TRBJ2-5|-
TGTGCCAGTAGTATGGGGGGCTACAACCAAGAGACCCAGTACTTC
CASSMGGYNQETQYF
>TRBV7-2|-|14|TRBJ1-6|-
TGTGCCAGCAGCCTAGGGGGTAAAGGCTCACCCCTCCACTTT
CASSLGGKGSPLHF